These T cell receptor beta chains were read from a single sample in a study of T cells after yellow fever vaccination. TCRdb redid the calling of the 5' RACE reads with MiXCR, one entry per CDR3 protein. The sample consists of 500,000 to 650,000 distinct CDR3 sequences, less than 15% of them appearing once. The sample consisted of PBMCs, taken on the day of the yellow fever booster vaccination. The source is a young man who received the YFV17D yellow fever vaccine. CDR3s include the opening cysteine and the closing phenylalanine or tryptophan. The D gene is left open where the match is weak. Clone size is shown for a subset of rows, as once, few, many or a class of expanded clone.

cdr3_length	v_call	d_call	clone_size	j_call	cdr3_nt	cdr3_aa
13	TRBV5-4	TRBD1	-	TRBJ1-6	TGTGCCAGCGGGACAGAGAATAATTCACCCCTCCACTTT	CASGTENNSPLHF
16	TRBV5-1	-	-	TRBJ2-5	TGCGCCAGCAGCCTCAGACTTAGCGGCGCCCAAGAGACCCAGTACTTC	CASSLRLSGAQETQYF
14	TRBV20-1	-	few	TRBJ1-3	TGCAGTGCTTCCGACAGGACCTCTGGAAACACCATATATTTT	CSASDRTSGNTIYF
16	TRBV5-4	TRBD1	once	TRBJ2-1	TGTGCCAGCAGCTCACGGGCCAGACAGGGTTCGAATGAGCAGTTCTTC	CASSSRARQGSNEQFF
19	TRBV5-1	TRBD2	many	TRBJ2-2	TGCGCCAGCAGCTCCCGGGGGCTAGCGGGAGTCGTGGGCACCGGGGAGCTGTTTTTT	CASSSRGLAGVVGTGELFF
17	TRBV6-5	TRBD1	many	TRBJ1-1	TGTGCCAGCAGTTACTCGGGACGACAGGGATTGAACACTGAAGCTTTCTTT	CASSYSGRQGLNTEAFF
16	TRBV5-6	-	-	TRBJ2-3	TGTGCCAGCAGCTTGGTAGTGGACCCCCGGGCAGATACGCAGTATTTT	CASSLVVDPRADTQYF
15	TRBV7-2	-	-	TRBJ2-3	TGTGCCAGCAGCTTAGATAGGCGGATCACAGATACGCAGTATTTT	CASSLDRRITDTQYF
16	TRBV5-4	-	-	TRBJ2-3	TGTGCCAGCAGCTTGTGGCTCCACCTAGACACAGATACGCAGTATTTT	CASSLWLHLDTDTQYF
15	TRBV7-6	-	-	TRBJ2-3	TGTGCCAGCAGCTATAGTCTAGCTAGCACAGATACGCAGTATTTT	CASSYSLASTDTQYF
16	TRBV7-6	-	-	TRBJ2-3	TGTGCCAGCAGTCCCAGACCCGGGTCTTACACAGATACGCAGTATTTT	CASSPRPGSYTDTQYF
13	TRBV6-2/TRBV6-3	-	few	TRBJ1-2	TGTGCCAGCAGTTATGGAGGGAACTATGGCTACACCTTC	CASSYGGNYGYTF
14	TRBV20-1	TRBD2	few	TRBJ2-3	TGCAGTGCTAGACGGGAGGCCCTTTCAGATACGCAGTATTTT	CSARREALSDTQYF
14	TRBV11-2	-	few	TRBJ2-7	TGTGCCAGCAGCTCCCCGGGGCTCCCCTACGAGCAGTACTTC	CASSSPGLPYEQYF
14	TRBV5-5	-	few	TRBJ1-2	TGTGCCAGCAGCACCGCCGGGAACAGCTATGGCTACACCTTC	CASSTAGNSYGYTF
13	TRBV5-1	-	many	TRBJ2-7	TGCGCCAGCAGCTCCGCTGGGTCCTACGAGCAGTACTTC	CASSSAGSYEQYF
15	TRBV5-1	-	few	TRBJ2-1	TGCGCCAGCAGCTTTGTGGTATCGGGCTACAATGAGCAGTTCTTC	CASSFVVSGYNEQFF
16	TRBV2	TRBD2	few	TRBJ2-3	TGTGCCAGCAGAAAGGGACTAGCGGGAGGGCCTGATACGCAGTATTTT	CASRKGLAGGPDTQYF
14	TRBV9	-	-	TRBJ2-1	TGTGCCAGCAGCGTATCCGGCAGCCCCGATGAGCAGTTCTTC	CASSVSGSPDEQFF
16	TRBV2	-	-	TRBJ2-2	TGTGCCAGCAGTGCCCGGGACGGTCCGAACACCGGGGAGCTGTTTTTT	CASSARDGPNTGELFF
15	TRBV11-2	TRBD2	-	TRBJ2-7	TGTGCCAGCACCATAACAGCGGGAGGTAATTACGAGCAGTACTTC	CASTITAGGNYEQYF
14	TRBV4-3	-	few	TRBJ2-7	TGCGCCAGCAGCTACTACAGGGACACCTACGAGCAGTACTTC	CASSYYRDTYEQYF
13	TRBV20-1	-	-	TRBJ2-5	TGCAGTGCTAGAAAGATCAGTCGGGAGACCCAGTACTTC	CSARKISRETQYF
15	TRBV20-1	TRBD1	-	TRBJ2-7	TGCAGTGCTATGAAGGGGACAGGGGGCGCGCCTGTTCAGTACTTC	CSAMKGTGGAPVQYF
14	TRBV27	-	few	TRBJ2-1	TGTGCCAGCAGTTTATCGAGGTCTTCGGCTGAGCAGTTCTTC	CASSLSRSSAEQFF
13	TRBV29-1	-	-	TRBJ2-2	TGCAGCGCCGGGGGACTCCGGGCCGGGGAGCTGTTTTTT	CSAGGLRAGELFF
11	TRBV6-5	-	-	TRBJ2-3	TGTGCCAGCAGTTATAAGGGTACGCAGTATTTT	CASSYKGTQYF
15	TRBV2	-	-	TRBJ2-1	TGTGCCAGCAGGCCCGCCGCGGGATCGGCAAATGAGCAGTTCTTC	CASRPAAGSANEQFF
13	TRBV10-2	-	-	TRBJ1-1	TGCGCCGGCCAGACAAGTTCGAACACTGAAGCTTTCTTT	CAGQTSSNTEAFF
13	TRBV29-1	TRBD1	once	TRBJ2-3	TGCAGCGTCGACAGGGGGGGAGGTAATACGCAGTATTTT	CSVDRGGGNTQYF
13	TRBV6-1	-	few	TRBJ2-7	TGTGCCAGCAGTGAGGGGAGTGCCTACGAGCAGTACTTC	CASSEGSAYEQYF
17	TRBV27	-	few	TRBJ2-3	TGTGCCAGCAGTCCCCTCCAGGACCACCTGGGGCAAGATACGCAGTATTTT	CASSPLQDHLGQDTQYF
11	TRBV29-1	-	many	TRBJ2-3	TGCAGCGTTGTGGAAGGAGATACGCAGTATTTT	CSVVEGDTQYF
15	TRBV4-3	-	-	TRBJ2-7	TGCGCCAGCAGCCAAGATCTCATTGAAAGTTACGAGCAGTACTTC	CASSQDLIESYEQYF
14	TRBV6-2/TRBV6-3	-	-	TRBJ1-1	TGTGCCAGCAGTTCCCTCCCCAGGAACACTGAAGCTTTCTTT	CASSSLPRNTEAFF
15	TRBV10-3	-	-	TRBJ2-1	TGTGCCATCAGTGAGTCCGTGACTAGGTACAATGAGCAGTTCTTC	CAISESVTRYNEQFF
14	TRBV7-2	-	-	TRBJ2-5	TGTGCCAGCAGCGGGGGGACCTACCAAGAGACCCAGTACTTC	CASSGGTYQETQYF
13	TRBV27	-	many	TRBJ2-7	TGTGCCAGCAGTTTGACGGGGTACTACGAGCAGTACTTC	CASSLTGYYEQYF
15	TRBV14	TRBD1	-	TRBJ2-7	TGTGCCAGCAGCTTCGCCGGGACAGGGGCTTACGTGCAGTACTTC	CASSFAGTGAYVQYF
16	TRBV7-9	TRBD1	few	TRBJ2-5	TGTGCCAGCAGCTATGTCCCGGGACAGTGGGAAAAGACCCAGTACTTC	CASSYVPGQWEKTQYF
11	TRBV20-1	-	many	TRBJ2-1	TGCAGTGCGAGAAAAGACAATGAGCAGTTCTTC	CSARKDNEQFF
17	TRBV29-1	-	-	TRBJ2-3	TGCAGCGTTCTCCCATTTGCGGTTAGCAGAAGCACAGATACGCAGTATTTT	CSVLPFAVSRSTDTQYF
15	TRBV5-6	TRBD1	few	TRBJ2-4	TGTGCCAGCAGCCGCGACCAGGGGGCTACGAACATTCAGTACTTC	CASSRDQGATNIQYF
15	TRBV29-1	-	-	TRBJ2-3	TGCAGCCCACCGCAGAAGGGAAGGCGAGCAGATACGCAGTATTTT	CSPPQKGRRADTQYF
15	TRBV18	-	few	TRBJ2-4	TGTGCCAGCTCACGCGGAGAGGGGGTCAAAAACATTCAGTACTTC	CASSRGEGVKNIQYF
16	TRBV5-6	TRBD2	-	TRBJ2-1	TGTGCCAGCAGCTTGGGTCCTAGCGGCCCTTACAATGAGCAGTTCTTC	CASSLGPSGPYNEQFF
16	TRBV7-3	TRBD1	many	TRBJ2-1	TGTGCCAGCAGCTTAAATACCAGGGGGTCTCTCAATGAGCAGTTCTTC	CASSLNTRGSLNEQFF
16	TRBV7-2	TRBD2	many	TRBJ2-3	TGTGCCAGCAGCCCAGGACTAGCGGGAGCCCCAGATACGCAGTATTTT	CASSPGLAGAPDTQYF
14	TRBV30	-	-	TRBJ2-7	TGTGCCTGGACCTCGAAGACACTCGCCTACGAGCAGTACTTC	CAWTSKTLAYEQYF
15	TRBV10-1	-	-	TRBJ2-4	TGCGCCAGCAGTGAGGAGGGAAAAGCCAAAAACATTCAGTACTTC	CASSEEGKAKNIQYF
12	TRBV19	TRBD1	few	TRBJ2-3	TGTGCCAGTAGTGAACAGGGGAAGGGGCAGTATTTT	CASSEQGKGQYF